The rows below give T cell receptor beta chains drawn from one sample of a study of blood T cells in healthy people across ages. TCRdb recomputed calls from the 5' RACE reads with MiXCR, one row per CDR3 protein. This sample has approximately 1,700,000 distinct CDR3 sequences; roughly two fifths occur once, and the top ten carry 23%. The material sequenced was blood. The receptors here all came from a human donor in good health. The CDR3 runs from the conserved cysteine through the conserved F or W. The D gene is left open where the match is weak. Only part of the rows carry a size: once, few, many, or a class if the clone is expanded.

d_gene	abundance	v_gene	j_gene	CDR3nt	CDR3aa
TRBD1	NA	TRBV9	TRBJ1-1	TGTGCCAGCAGCGTAGCTACAGGGGGAACTGAAGCTTTCTTT	CASSVATGGTEAFF
NA	NA	TRBV28	TRBJ2-5	TGTGCCAGCGGCCAGGCAGAGACCCAGTACTTC	CASGQAETQYF
TRBD2	NA	TRBV7-2	TRBJ2-5	TGTGCCAGCAGCTTAGCGAACGGGGGGGCGAAGACCCAGTACTTC	CASSLANGGAKTQYF
NA	NA	TRBV4-2	TRBJ1-5	TGTGCCAGCAGCACCGATCGGACGGGTAGGGTGGGGCAGCCCCAGCATTTT	CASSTDRTGRVGQPQHF
TRBD1	NA	TRBV14	TRBJ1-2	TGTGCCAGCAGCCAGATGAGGGGGACAGATGGCTACACCTTC	CASSQMRGTDGYTF
NA	few	TRBV7-2	TRBJ2-7	TGTGCCAGCAGCACACTTCGGGGGGGCGACAGGGGCGAGCAGTACTTC	CASSTLRGGDRGEQYF
NA	NA	TRBV15	TRBJ1-1	TGTGCCACCCGCGGATTCACTGAAGCTTTCTTT	CATRGFTEAFF
TRBD2	few	TRBV15	TRBJ2-5	TGTGCCACCAGCTCGGGGGGGGCGGGAGAGACCCAGTACTTC	CATSSGGAGETQYF
TRBD2	few	TRBV6-6	TRBJ2-4	TGTGCCAGCAGTGGTACTAGCGGAGCCAAAAACATTCAGTACTTC	CASSGTSGAKNIQYF
TRBD2	NA	TRBV4-1	TRBJ2-7	TGCGCCAGCAGCCAGTCGGGACTAGGGAACAACGAGCAGTACTTC	CASSQSGLGNNEQYF
NA	few	TRBV12-3/TRBV12-4	TRBJ1-1	TGTGCCAGCAGTTTTGAAAGGGTGTCATATATCACTGAAGCTTTCTTT	CASSFERVSYITEAFF